The present T cell receptor (beta chain) was sequenced within a study of cytomegalovirus exposure and HLA in healthy donors. Deletions cut 10 bases from V and 3 bases from J, with 15 bases between. In germline, CDR1 is MNHEY, CDR2 SVGAGI. This CDR3 region has 13 residues. The PCR ran on 60 Vbeta and 13 Jbeta primers. This table comes from immunoSEQ multiplex PCR, and its TCRdb copy is limited to in-frame clones, with some not included. The data contain around 180,000 clones, roughly 71% of them singletons. As concerns this clone: Its target is not known.

The study, taken as a whole, reports: The study listed 164 cytomegalovirus-associated TCR beta chains.

The chain couples TRBV6-5 to TRBJ1-1; D is ambiguous. The clonotype was recovered from a girl aged 5 to 17 in good health and CMV-seronegative. The sample taken for sequencing was PBMCs. The CDR3 DNA reads TGTGCCACCTACCATCAGGCCTACACTGAAGCTTTCTTT. It codes for CATYHQAYTEAFF.